What follows are 23 T cell receptor beta chains derived from one specimen sequenced in a study of regulatory T cells in long-lasting Graves disease. Described time point: persistent/refractory GD, antithyroid drugs over 5 years with positive TRAb. The authors made the TCR library using RNA they extracted from PBMCs. The TCR beta library used iRepertoire HTBI primers with Arm-PCR amplification of CDR3. TCRdb independently ran MiXCR on the multiplex PCR reads; one entry per CDR3 protein. The data hold over 450,000 distinct CDR3 sequences, with roughly a fifth observed a single time. Here the sequenced sample was peripheral blood mononuclear cells (PBMCs), taken when the disease was refractory, from a patient treated with antithyroid drugs. These receptors all stem from a female donor with Graves disease.

The V and J genes are TRBV5-1 and TRBJ1-1, with D possibly TRBD1 on 6 matching bases. Trimming left V 6 bases short and J 4 bases short, with 13 bases between. Germline loops: CDR1 SGHRS, CDR2 YFSETQ. The CDR3 totals 13 residues. The DNA of the CDR3 is TGCGCCAGCAACCAGGGGTCGGGCACTGAAGCTTTCTTT. Its translation is CASNQGSGTEAFF.

This clonotype was seen ten or more times. The chain couples TRBV6-1 to TRBJ2-7; no firm D call. Trimming removed 1 base at V and 3 bases at J, with 10 bases between. The CDR3 runs 14 residues. Germline CDR1 is MNHNS and CDR2 is SASEGT. The CDR3 sequence is CASSEVLSNYEQYF. DNA of the CDR3: TGTGCCAGCAGTGAAGTCCTCTCGAACTACGAGCAGTACTTC.

J is TRBJ2-5 and V is TRBV20-1; D may be TRBD2 (6 bases). This CDR3 region has 16 residues. V lost 3 bases and J lost 5, with 22 bases in between. Germline lookup yields CDR1 DFQATT and CDR2 SNEGSKA (reference sequence). The CDR3 sequence is CSARPLVVSGQETQYF. The DNA of the CDR3 is TGCAGTGCTAGGCCCTTGGTTGTTAGCGGTCAGGAGACCCAGTACTTC.

This clonotype occurred once. One base away lies a much larger clone, so this may be a sequencing read error. This sequence joins TRBV6-1 and TRBJ2-7; 8 nucleotides match TRBD1. This CDR3 is 16 amino acids long. The V gene's germline CDR1 is MNHNS and CDR2 SASEGT. J was trimmed by 1 base and V by 8 bases; bases with no gene match: 13. As DNA, the CDR3 is TGTGCCAGCGCCCGGGACAGGATATATTCTTCCTACGAGCAGTACTTC. Its translation is CASARDRIYSSYEQYF.

This clonotype showed up many times. V and J are TRBV20-1 and TRBJ1-4, with TRBD1 as a possible D gene (5 bases). CDR1 and CDR2 (germline): DFQATT, SNEGSKA (reference sequence). The CDR3 has 13 amino acids. The germline V and J ends were trimmed by 2 bases and 4 bases, with 8 bases remaining between them. CDR3 bases: TGCAGTGCTAGACAGACAGTTAATGAAAAACTGTTTTTT. This codes for CSARQTVNEKLFF.

Many counts were recorded for this clonotype. The chain recombines TRBV12-3 or TRBV12-4 with TRBJ1-2; 7 bases agree with TRBD1. This CDR3 comprises 13 residues. V lost 6 bases, J lost 4 bases, and 5 bases stayed unmatched. The CDR3 DNA follows: TGTGCCAGCAGGCGCGACAGGGTCTATGGCTACACCTTC. Translated, it gives CASRRDRVYGYTF.

This clonotype has at least ten counts. V usage is TRBV6-1 and J usage is TRBJ1-1; D is unclear. Trimming stripped 5 bases from V and 3 bases from J, with 10 bases between. CDR3 length: 13 residues. The germline gives CDR1 MNHNS, CDR2 SASEGT. The CDR3 sequence: CASSTQRDTEAFF. The CDR3, as DNA: TGTGCCAGCAGTACGCAGAGGGACACTGAAGCTTTCTTT.

This clonotype was picked up many times. The chain has TRBV28 and TRBJ1-3; D is ambiguous. Germline V CDR1 and CDR2: MDHEN, SYDVKM. CDR3 length equals 14 residues. V was clipped by 6 bases and J by 0 bases, with 9 bases between them. CDR3 bases: TGTGCCAGCAGCTTACAGATCTCTGGAAACACCATATATTTT. Amino acids: CASSLQISGNTIYF.

There are many counts of this clonotype. The rearrangement joins TRBV15 to TRBJ1-4; D is perhaps TRBD1 (5 bases). The CDR3 sequence is 16 residues long. The V end lost 6 bases, the J end lost 0 bases, and 14 bases lay between the germline ends. The germline CDR1 and CDR2 sequences are LNHNV and YYDKDF (reference sequence). The chain's CDR3 is CATSTTEPATNEKLFF. The CDR3 DNA is TGTGCCACCAGTACGACAGAACCGGCAACTAATGAAAAACTGTTTTTT.

A remark on this clonotype: A much larger clonotype is one base distant, so this may be a read error. The gene calls are TRBV6-9 and TRBJ1-1; D gene ambiguous. Germline CDR1 is MNHGY and CDR2 is SVAAGI. The CDR3 totals 15 residues. The CDR3 DNA is TGTGCCAGCGGTTACTCACCGAGACTGAACACTGAAGCTTTCTTT. Encoded protein: CASGYSPRLNTEAFF.

This clonotype was counted many times. The chain uses TRBV24-1 and TRBJ1-4; D is unresolved. CDR1 is KGHDR, CDR2 SFDVKD, per germline. V was cut by 4 bases and J by 10 bases, with 27 bases left in between. The CDR3 length is 18 residues. Written as DNA, the CDR3 is TGTGCCACCAGTGACCCATCAACCGACTCGTTCGGGGAAGGAAAACTGTTTTTT. Protein: CATSDPSTDSFGEGKLFF.

At least ten counts were recorded for this clonotype. The V gene is TRBV28, the J gene TRBJ1-2; D possibly corresponds to TRBD1 (6 bases). The CDR3 length is 16 residues. Germline values: CDR1 MDHEN, CDR2 SYDVKM. V was cut by 8 bases and J by 4 bases, with 23 bases left in between. The CDR3 DNA follows: TGTGCCAGCGGAGGTACAGGGAAGGGGTTGGGCTATGGCTACACCTTC. This sequence encodes CASGGTGKGLGYGYTF.

This clonotype was found a few times. One junction end disagrees with the germline gene, perhaps due to a read error. This sequence joins TRBV11-2 and TRBJ1-3; no definite D call. The CDR3 is made up of 13 amino acids. Germline lookup yields CDR1 SGHAT and CDR2 FQNNGV. CDR3 region: CASRVNSGNTIYF. The CDR3 DNA follows: TGTGCCAGCAGGGTCAATTCTGGAAACACCATATACTTT.

The chain joins TRBV4-2 to TRBJ2-7, with 11 bases identical to TRBD1. CDR1 is LGHNA, CDR2 YNFKEQ, per germline. Trimming at V came to 0 bases and at J to 6 bases, leaving 7 bases not matched to a gene. The CDR3 spans 16 residues. CDR3 sequence reads: CASSQDFGQGASEQYF. DNA of the CDR3: TGTGCCAGCAGCCAAGATTTCGGACAGGGGGCTAGCGAGCAGTACTTC.

This clonotype was seen many times. The chain combines TRBV11-2 with TRBJ2-7, with D maybe TRBD2 (5 bases). The V and J ends lost 10 bases and 4 bases respectively, with 17 bases between them. CDR3 length: 13 residues. The germline V gene has CDR1 SGHAT and CDR2 FQNNGV. CDR3 DNA: TGTGCCACAACCGGGATGGTAAATTACGAGCAGTACTTC. It yields the protein CATTGMVNYEQYF.

Details on this clonotype: Possible read error: a much larger clone is one base away. The gene calls are TRBV6-9 and TRBJ1-2, with 9 positions matching TRBD1. Germline lookup yields CDR1 MNHGY and CDR2 SVAAGI. CDR3 size: 14 residues. The CDR3 protein is CAGSWGQGNYGYTF. CDR3 in DNA: TGTGCCGGCAGTTGGGGACAGGGCAACTATGGCTACACCTTC.

This chain connects TRBV6-1 to TRBJ2-5, with a weak D call TRBD1 (6 bases). With 6 bases removed from V and 0 bases from J, the gap between germline ends came to 14 bases. The CDR3 length is 15 residues. Germline V gene sequence: CDR1 MNHNS, CDR2 SASEGT. The chain's CDR3 is CASSRDTSNQETQYF. The CDR3 bases are TGTGCCAGCAGCCGGGACACCTCCAACCAAGAGACCCAGTACTTC.

This clonotype was detected ten times or more. This chain links TRBV6-4 with TRBJ2-6, with D possibly being TRBD1 or TRBD2 (5 bases each). Germline CDR1 is MRHNA and CDR2 is SNTAGT. The V end was cut by 5 bases, the J end by 0 bases, with 20 bases between. The CDR3 spans 19 residues. CDR3 amino acids: CASSFGWDGVGSGANVLTF. CDR3 DNA sequence: TGTGCCAGCAGTTTCGGTTGGGACGGAGTGGGCTCTGGGGCCAACGTCCTGACTTTC.

This clonotype was seen a few times. This may come from a read error, since a much larger clone is one base off. This chain links TRBV20-1 with TRBJ2-5; tentatively, D is TRBD1 (6 bases). The length of the CDR3 is 14 residues. The V end lost 7 bases, the J end lost 0 bases, and 15 bases lay between the germline ends. CDR1 DFQATT and CDR2 SNEGSKA come from the germline V gene (reference sequence). Here the CDR3 DNA reads TGCAGTGTTGAGGGACATTCGTACCAAGAGACCCAGTACTTC. Protein product: CSVEGHSYQETQYF.

V is TRBV19 and J is TRBJ2-7; TRBD2 matches 16 bases. CDR3 size: 17 residues. Germline values: CDR1 LNHDA, CDR2 SQIVND (reference sequence). Trimming took 8 bases from V and 1 from J; bases not matched to a gene: 8. The CDR3 DNA reads as TGTGCCAGTTCGGGACTAGCGGGAGGGTGGGGTTCCTACGAGCAGTACTTC. Encoded protein: CASSGLAGGWGSYEQYF.

There are many counts of this clonotype. The V call is TRBV2, the J call TRBJ1-5; 7 nucleotides match TRBD1. Germline CDR1 reads SNHLY; CDR2 reads FYNNEI. Trimming removed 4 bases from V and 1 base from J; junction bases left unmatched: 4. The CDR3 spans 15 residues. The CDR3 sequence: CASSGQGHSNQPQHF. In DNA form, the CDR3 reads TGTGCCAGCAGTGGACAGGGACACAGCAATCAGCCCCAGCATTTT. The whole variable domain, filled in from reference TRBV2 and TRBJ1-5, reads EPEVTQTPSHQVTQMGQEVILRCVPISNHLYFYWYRQILGQKVEFLVSFYNNEISEKSEIFDDQFSVERPDGSNFTLKIRSTKLEDSAMYFCASSGQGHSNQPQHFGDGTRLSIL.

This clonotype was seen a handful of times. The CDR3 reads CASSSPLGGDLTGELFF. The CDR3 DNA reads as TGTGCCAGCAGTTCCCCCCTTGGTGGGGATCTCACCGGGGAGCTGTTTTTT. The V call is TRBV6-2 or TRBV6-3, the J call TRBJ2-2; no clear D. The V gene's germline CDR1 is MNHEY and CDR2 SVGEGT. The CDR3 has 17 residues. V lost 4 bases and J lost 4, with 19 bases in between.

The table lists this clonotype with a few counts. The rearrangement links TRBV19 to TRBJ1-2; 12 bases map to TRBD1. CDR3 size: 16 residues. J lost 7 bases, V lost 4 bases, and 10 bases had no gene match. From germline, CDR1 is LNHDA and CDR2 SQIVND (reference sequence). Written as DNA, the CDR3 is TGTGCCAGTAGTACACGGGACAGGGGGCGCCTCGTTGGCTACACCTTC. Protein: CASSTRDRGRLVGYTF.